This T cell receptor beta chain originates from a study of long-term antiretroviral therapy in people with HIV. At survey level, the immunoSEQ assay was run in its v3.0 version. The method was immunoSEQ multiplex PCR; TCRdb's version includes in-frame clones alone and lacks a portion of them. The table has roughly 23,000 clones, approximately 80% seen once. V dropped 0 bases and J dropped 9 bases, with 10 bases sitting between them. From germline, CDR1 is SGHNT and CDR2 YYREEE (reference sequence). This CDR3 contains 12 residues. This clonotype was obtained from a woman in her fifties or sixties with HIV. The chain is built from TRBV5-4 and TRBJ2-7; no clear D. Sequenced here: unsorted PBMCs, sampled 1.9 years after starting antiretroviral therapy. The CDR3 sequence is CASSLVAETQYF. CDR3 sequence (DNA): TGTGCCAGCAGCTTGGTGGCAGAGACGCAGTACTTC. The complete variable domain, with remaining parts taken from reference TRBV5-4 and TRBJ2-7, reads ETGVTQSPTHLIKTRGQQVTLRCSSQSGHNTVSWYQQALGQGPQFIFQYYREEENGRGNFPPRFSGLQFPNYSSELNVNALELDDSALYLCASSLVAETQYFGPGTRLTVT.